The T cell receptor (beta chain) described here comes from a study of blood T cells in healthy people across ages. For this clonotype: Its antigen is still unknown.

Points from the study as a whole: Donor CMV status was unknown, possibly confounding expanded clonotype changes. Per million T cells, the diversity of TCR beta decreased roughly linearly as age advanced.

The CDR3 is 14 amino acids. The germline V gene has CDR1 MNHNS and CDR2 SASEGT. Trimming removed 3 bases from V and 8 bases from J, with 16 bases in between. Healthy individuals of Caucasian origin from Russia, aged about 6 to 95, served as donors. Alongside a J-beta primer mix, a sample-barcoded 5' primer served in a second PCR lasting about 7 to 12 cycles. TCRdb re-derived calls from the 5' RACE reads in MiXCR, one entry per CDR3 protein. The sample shows fewer than 2,000,000 distinct CDR3 sequences, around 35% of them seen only once. This receptor was obtained from a woman in her 30s in good health. The J gene is TRBJ1-2, the V gene TRBV6-1, with D possibly being TRBD1 (6 bases). The sample was blood. The CDR3 DNA is TGTGCCAGCAGTGATATACAGGGAATTCAAGGCTACACCTTC. Translation: CASSDIQGIQGYTF.